The source of this T cell receptor (beta chain) is a study of beta chain features in type 1 diabetes. The study reverse transcribed the entire isolated RNA, so it sequenced expressed TCRB transcripts. Measured with immunoSEQ multiplex PCR; TCRdb has only the in-frame clones, and not every one. The repertoire holds around 500,000 clones, with about 10% as singletons. Study-wide results and caveats: Whether HLA type affects TCRB rearrangement stayed undetermined in the present work. In the patient group, naive, central memory and Treg TCRB repertoires seemed more alike than in the healthy donor group.

About this clone itself: Its antigen is undetermined.

A CD45RO/CCR7/CD25/CD127/CD95/CD27 panel sorted naive, central memory, regulatory and stem cell-like memory CD4+ cells. V lost 5 bases to trimming and J lost 4 bases, with 11 bases between them. CDR3 length: 13 residues. Germline V gene data show CDR1 as SGHTA and CDR2 as FQGNSA. This sequence originates from a woman aged 18-29 years in good health. Sequenced: naive CD4+ T cells from blood. The chain carries TRBV7-2 and TRBJ1-1, with D unclear. CDR3 nucleotide sequence: TGTGCCAGCAGCCCAGCGGTGGGCACTGAAGCTTTCTTT. It codes for CASSPAVGTEAFF.